A selection of T cell receptor beta chains follows, all from one sample in a study of T cells in Graves' hyperthyroidism and ophthalmopathy. TCRdb fed the multiplex PCR reads into MiXCR, producing one record per CDR3 protein. The repertoire holds a few hundred thousand distinct CDR3 sequences, 20% to 25% seen once, with around 64% in the top ten. Source material: blood. The receptors were gathered from a young man with Graves' ophthalmopathy. Both conserved end residues are part of each CDR3. A D gene is named only where the DNA matches it firmly. Clone size is not always given. Where it is, it says once, few, many or a class for expanded clones.

D gene	V gene	J gene	clone size	CDR3 length	CDR3 DNA	CDR3 protein
TRBD2	TRBV7-9	TRBJ2-7	few	14	TGTGCCAGCAGCTCCGGGACTAGTCTCGTCGAGCAGTACTTC	CASSSGTSLVEQYF
NA	TRBV29-1	TRBJ2-1	NA	18	TGCAGCGTTGAAGATCCTCTGGGGCACTCCTCCTCCTACAATGAGCAGTTCTTC	CSVEDPLGHSSSYNEQFF
NA	TRBV4-1	TRBJ2-3	few	15	TGCGCCAGCAGCCAAAGGCAGATACACACAGATACGCAGTATTTT	CASSQRQIHTDTQYF
TRBD1	TRBV5-1	TRBJ1-2	NA	14	TGCGCCAGCAGCCAAGGGACAGGCGGGTCTGGCTACACCTTC	CASSQGTGGSGYTF
NA	TRBV12-3/TRBV12-4	TRBJ2-5	NA	14	TGTGCCAGCAGTTTATCCGCAGGGCGTGAGACCCAGTACTTC	CASSLSAGRETQYF
TRBD2	TRBV12-3/TRBV12-4	TRBJ2-3	NA	16	TGTGCCAGCACCTCCCTAGCGGGAGGAACCACAGATACGCAGTATTTT	CASTSLAGGTTDTQYF
NA	TRBV28	TRBJ2-7	few	13	TGTGCCAGCGGGGCGGGACCTATCTACGAGCAGTACTTC	CASGAGPIYEQYF
TRBD1	TRBV24-1	TRBJ2-1	NA	16	TGTGCCACCAGTGGGGACAGGGGGGCGAATGAGAATGAGCAGTTCTTC	CATSGDRGANENEQFF
NA	TRBV9	TRBJ1-2	few	14	TGTGCCAGCACCATGGACAGACCGAACTATGGCTACACCTTC	CASTMDRPNYGYTF
TRBD2	TRBV20-1	TRBJ2-2	NA	16	TGCAGTGCTAGAGATTTCCTAGCGGGAGATCCCGGGGAGCTGTTTTTT	CSARDFLAGDPGELFF
NA	TRBV10-3	TRBJ1-2	NA	13	TGTGCCATCAGTGATGGGCAGTCCTATGGCTACACCTTC	CAISDGQSYGYTF
NA	TRBV13	TRBJ1-6	many	12	TGTGCCAGCAGCTTAGGGGTCGGGACCCTCCACTTT	CASSLGVGTLHF
TRBD2	TRBV12-3/TRBV12-4	TRBJ2-4	NA	16	TGTGCCAGCAGTACCTGGACTAGCGGGAGAGGGTACATTCAGTACTTC	CASSTWTSGRGYIQYF
TRBD2	TRBV20-1	TRBJ2-7	many	15	TGCAGTGCTAGTAATGGCGGGAGCGCAACCTACGAGCAGTACTTC	CSASNGGSATYEQYF
NA	TRBV18	TRBJ2-5	once	14	TGTGCCAGCTCCCGGGCGGGCGGGCAAGAGACCCAGTACTTC	CASSRAGGQETQYF
NA	TRBV13	TRBJ2-7	NA	13	TGTGCCAGCAGCTTAGAAAGGGCGGGCGAGCAGTACTTC	CASSLERAGEQYF
TRBD2	TRBV18	TRBJ2-1	NA	17	TGTGCCAGCGGGCGGCGGGAGAGCTCGGGGTCCTACAATGAGCAGTTCTTC	CASGRRESSGSYNEQFF
NA	TRBV5-1	TRBJ2-5	NA	14	TGCGCCAGCAGCTTGGGGCCAGGAGGGGAGACCCAGTACTTC	CASSLGPGGETQYF
NA	TRBV4-1	TRBJ2-7	NA	14	TGCGCCAGCAGCCAGAGGGACGGCCTCTACGAGCAGTACTTC	CASSQRDGLYEQYF
NA	TRBV12-3/TRBV12-4	TRBJ1-5	few	14	TGTGCCAGCAGTAGGCTTGGTAGCAATCAGCCCCAGCATTTT	CASSRLGSNQPQHF